This is a list of T cell receptor beta chains from one sample in a study of cytomegalovirus exposure and HLA in healthy donors. TCRdb's copy holds only in-frame clones and misses some; the assay was immunoSEQ multiplex PCR. The table lists 200,000 or so clones. Source material: PBMCs. These receptor sequences come from a girl between 2 and 10 years old in good health and CMV-seropositive. The conserved cysteine and the conserved F or W are not part of the CDR3 here.

V gene	J gene	CDR3 protein
TRBV19	TRBJ2-3	ASSSTSGRTDTQY
TRBV7-8	TRBJ1-5	ASSLGFPGLNQPQH
TRBV5-1	TRBJ2-1	ASSPGQGTYNEQF
TRBV28	TRBJ1-2	ASSFSPPDRAQQNGYGYT
TRBV4-2	TRBJ2-7	ASSQDPVNEQY
TRBV9	TRBJ2-1	ASGGGEQF
TRBV29-1	TRBJ2-7	SGGRTYEQY
TRBV27	TRBJ2-7	ASSQDAPGQRYSYEQY
TRBV5-1	TRBJ1-2	ASSSGTGALT
TRBV5-4	TRBJ2-7	ASSFSGHRSSYEQY
TRBV27	TRBJ1-2	ASRKRHGTGGNYGYT
TRBV6-4	TRBJ2-1	ASSGTSGSSYNEQF
TRBV10-1	TRBJ2-7	ASSESEGHEQY
TRBV6-1	TRBJ1-1	ASSEFPGQGWDTEAF
TRBV25-1	TRBJ2-1	ASSDGQEQF
TRBV28	TRBJ2-1	ASSLSGQGLQIPNEQF
TRBV2	TRBJ2-7	ATRQASQDNEQY
TRBV29-1	TRBJ2-1	SVEGGTGSSYNEQF
TRBV29-1	TRBJ2-3	SVGTARDTQY
TRBV10-2	TRBJ1-1	ASSETFGGNEAF
TRBV30	TRBJ2-1	AWTKSRLAGVGEQF
TRBV10-2	TRBJ1-5	ASSPNVGEAQH
TRBV19	TRBJ2-1	ASSIGGLAPLNEQF
TRBV13	TRBJ2-1	ASSLGESGSSYNEQF
TRBV5-1	TRBJ2-3	ASSLGVAGPTDTQY
TRBV7-6	TRBJ2-1	ASSRLAGVSYNEQF
TRBV28	TRBJ1-2	ASRPTGGDYGYT
TRBV11-2	TRBJ1-3	ASTKQGTGNTIY
TRBV4-2	TRBJ2-2	ASSRQGGNTGELF
TRBV4-2	TRBJ2-7	ASSQGQGDSSYEQY
TRBV7-9	TRBJ2-2	ASRQTHTGELF
TRBV5-6	TRBJ2-2	ARLAGGLGTGELF
TRBV30	TRBJ2-1	AQGSGRVSVDEQF
TRBV5-4	TRBJ2-6	ASSSLLAGANVLT
TRBV7-2	TRBJ2-3	ASRLVGVAGGTDTQY
TRBV29-1	TRBJ2-5	SGGGIERGGETQY
TRBV15	TRBJ1-5	ATSRDQGYAPQH
TRBV2	TRBJ2-5	ASSGGGPETQY
TRBV5-6	TRBJ2-1	ASSLGGTEQF
TRBV28	TRBJ2-7	ASGTSGLGYEQY
TRBV7-9	TRBJ1-4	ASSLGGFEKLF
TRBV7-8	-	ASSSSGTQSSYEQY
TRBV5-6	TRBJ2-5	ASSLGQEQETQY
TRBV18	TRBJ2-7	ASSPPLTDPDRPYEQY
TRBV20-1	TRBJ2-7	SAPDGEQY
TRBV5-1	TRBJ1-2	ASSFIGTGDGYT
TRBV28	TRBJ2-2	ASNPLPGIRRESANTGELF
TRBV10-2	TRBJ1-5	ASSESTLRGGLKSNQPQH
TRBV27	TRBJ2-7	ASSRTRLSYEQY
TRBV5-1	TRBJ2-2	ASSPPGQGSSGELF
TRBV5-6	TRBJ2-7	ASSLGQSYEQY
TRBV29-1	TRBJ2-1	SVEGGGSEQF
TRBV28	TRBJ2-7	ASSLFGVAPYEQY
TRBV6-6	TRBJ2-2	ASTGVTGELF
TRBV29-1	TRBJ2-6	SVVPDRGSGANVLT
TRBV7-2	TRBJ2-7	ASSLRTGEQY
TRBV27	TRBJ2-2	ASSKGTSGGGSTGELF
TRBV6-5	TRBJ1-5	ASSQDRSSQPQH
TRBV29-1	TRBJ2-7	SGMGQGIGEQY